The 26 T cell receptor beta chains presented below share a single source sample, sequenced in a study of blood T cell repertoires in COVID-19. Using immunoSEQ multiplex PCR, the repertoire was profiled, and TCRdb retains in-frame clones only, with some absent. The sample carries about 210,000 clones, 88% recorded once. The sample taken for sequencing was peripheral blood. The receptors come from a man aged 18 to 35 with active or convalescent COVID-19.

The chain couples TRBV18 to TRBJ1-2, with 9 bases fitting TRBD1. The germline V gene encodes CDR1 KGHSH and CDR2 LQKENI. The CDR3 covers 16 residues. Trimming cost V 3 bases and J 4 bases; bases outside gene matches: 9. The CDR3 coding sequence is TGTGCCAGCTCACCGGGCTCCGGGACAGGGTCCTATGGCTACACCTTC. The encoded protein is CASSPGSGTGSYGYTF.

The V gene is TRBV12-3 or TRBV12-4, the J gene TRBJ1-1, with D possibly matching TRBD1 (5 bases). Trimming stripped 4 bases from V and 8 bases from J, with 14 bases between. The CDR3 loop spans 13 amino acids. The CDR3, as DNA: TGTGCCAGCAGTTCACGGGACTCTTTGGAAGCTTTCTTT. This codes for CASSSRDSLEAFF.

J is TRBJ2-7 and V is TRBV5-1; D is perhaps TRBD2 (7 bases). Germline CDR1 is SGHRS and CDR2 is YFSETQ. The germline V and J ends were trimmed by 0 bases and 7 bases, with 20 bases remaining between them. The CDR3 extends over 16 amino acids. CDR3 nucleotide sequence: TGCGCCAGCAGCTTGGCATCCGGCAGGGGCGGGGGAGAGCAGTACTTC. Translating gives CASSLASGRGGGEQYF.

V is TRBV2 and J is TRBJ2-1; 10 nucleotides align to TRBD2. CDR3 size: 15 residues. The germline V gene encodes CDR1 SNHLY and CDR2 FYNNEI. The V gene end was trimmed by 1 base and the J gene end by 8 bases; junction bases not matched to a gene: 5. The CDR3 sequence: CASSEGLAGVDEQFF. Here the CDR3 DNA reads TGTGCCAGCAGTGAAGGGCTAGCGGGAGTCGATGAGCAGTTCTTC.

CDR3 nucleotides: TGTGCCAGCAGCTCGAGGGGACTAGCGGGTCCCCACTACGAGCAGTACTTC. Amino acids: CASSSRGLAGPHYEQYF. The V call is TRBV7-6, the J call TRBJ2-7; 12 bases are a match to TRBD2. The CDR3 extends over 17 amino acids. Germline-derived CDR1 and CDR2 are SGHVS and FNYEAQ. J lost 3 bases, V lost 4 bases, and 10 bases had no gene match. The whole variable domain, filled in from reference TRBV7-6 and TRBJ2-7, reads GAGVSQSPRYKVTKRGQDVALRCDPISGHVSLYWYRQALGQGPEFLTYFNYEAQQDKSGLPNDRFSAERPEGSISTLTIQRTEQRDSAMYRCASSSRGLAGPHYEQYFGPGTRLTVT.

J is TRBJ1-4 and V is TRBV7-9, with TRBD1 matching over 10 bases. V lost 1 base, J lost 5 bases, and 1 base stayed unmatched. This CDR3 contains 15 residues. The germline CDR1 and CDR2 sequences are SEHNR and FQNEAQ (reference sequence). CDR3 residues: CASSLGTGGNEKLFF. DNA of the CDR3: TGTGCCAGCAGCTTAGGGACAGGGGGAAATGAAAAACTGTTTTTT.

The V and J genes are TRBV2 and TRBJ1-1, with 8 bases fitting TRBD1. The CDR3 loop spans 14 amino acids. CDR1 is SNHLY, CDR2 FYNNEI, per germline. Trimming at V came to 5 bases and at J to 1 base, leaving 3 bases not matched to a gene. This CDR3 reads CASSTQGANTEAFF. CDR3 bases: TGTGCCAGCAGTACCCAGGGGGCGAACACTGAAGCTTTCTTT.

The genes are TRBV12-3 or TRBV12-4 and TRBJ2-5; D not certain. The CDR3 is 12 amino acids. V lost 5 bases and J lost 5, with 9 bases in between. The DNA of the CDR3 is TGTGCCAGCAGTCAGGATGGGGAGACCCAGTACTTC. It is translated as CASSQDGETQYF.

This chain joins TRBV19 and TRBJ1-1; 8 bases are shared with TRBD1. The CDR3 loop spans 14 amino acids. CDR1 is LNHDA and CDR2 is SQIVND in the germline V gene (reference sequence). Germline trimming cut 4 bases from V and 7 bases from J; bases unmatched to any gene: 8. CDR3 residues: CASSTQQGVGEAFF. The CDR3 region has the DNA TGTGCCAGTAGTACCCAACAGGGGGTTGGTGAAGCTTTCTTT. The full variable domain, in which reference TRBV19 and TRBJ1-1 provide the parts outside the CDR3, is DGGITQSPKYLFRKEGQNVTLSCEQNLNHDAMYWYRQDPGQGLRLIYYSQIVNDFQKGDIAEGYSVSREKKESFPLTVTSAQKNPTAFYLCASSTQQGVGEAFFGQGTRLTVV.

Turning to this clone: The identical CDR3 is also encoded by other nucleotide sequences in the sample. V and J are TRBV5-1 and TRBJ2-3; no clear D. The germline CDR1 and CDR2 sequences are SGHRS and YFSETQ. This CDR3 is 15 amino acids long. Trimming stripped 0 bases from V and 0 bases from J, with 8 bases between. CDR3 bases: TGCGCCAGCAGCTTGGGACAAACAAGCACAGATACGCAGTATTTT. This translates into CASSLGQTSTDTQYF.

V usage is TRBV7-8 and J usage is TRBJ1-3, with D perhaps TRBD1 (6 bases). V was pared by 2 bases and J by 1 base, with 6 bases between. This CDR3 has 14 residues. Germline V lookup: CDR1 SGHVS, CDR2 FQNEAQ. In DNA, the CDR3 is TGTGCCAGCAGCTTACAGGGGTCTGGAAACACCATATATTTT. Translation gives CASSLQGSGNTIYF.

The rearrangement joins TRBV4-3 to TRBJ2-7, with 7 bases fitting TRBD2. V dropped 0 bases and J dropped 2; count of bases not matched to a gene: 4. The CDR3 loop spans 15 amino acids. From germline, CDR1 is LGHNA and CDR2 YSLEER. CDR3 sequence (DNA): TGCGCCAGCAGCCAAGAGACGGGAGGAGCCTACGAGCAGTACTTC. Residues: CASSQETGGAYEQYF.

V is TRBV6-6 and J is TRBJ1-2, with 10 nucleotides matching TRBD1. The CDR3 loop spans 14 amino acids. The ends lost 6 bases at V and 4 bases at J; junction bases unmatched: 5. Germline V gene lookup returns CDR1 MNHNY and CDR2 SVGAGI (reference sequence). In DNA form, the CDR3 reads TGTGCCAGCAGACCCGGGACAGGGGTCTATGGCTACACCTTC. Encoded protein: CASRPGTGVYGYTF.

CDR3 nucleotide sequence: TGTGCCAGCAGTCCCTCCCGAGCGGCTGGCTACACCTTC. This codes for CASSPSRAAGYTF. The chain combines TRBV2 with TRBJ1-2; D ambiguous. The CDR3 is 13 residues long. V gave up 5 bases and J gave up 7 bases, with 14 bases separating them. The germline V gene encodes CDR1 SNHLY and CDR2 FYNNEI.

V usage is TRBV2 and J usage is TRBJ2-5, with TRBD2 identical over 10 bases. V shed 0 bases, J shed 5 bases, and the junction held 3 bases outside the gene matches. Germline V gives CDR1 SNHLY, CDR2 FYNNEI. The CDR3 spans 15 residues. The chain's CDR3 is CASSEALAGVETQYF. The CDR3, as DNA: TGTGCCAGCAGTGAAGCCCTAGCGGGAGTCGAGACCCAGTACTTC.

This clone has only a few counts. The chain couples TRBV6-6 to TRBJ1-3; 8 positions match TRBD1. V lost 0 bases to trimming and J lost 0 bases; unmatched junction nucleotides: 1. Germline V gives CDR1 MNHNY, CDR2 SVGAGI (reference sequence). The CDR3 is 16 residues long. CDR3 sequence (DNA): TGTGCCAGCAGTTACTCTCAGGGGGCCTCTGGAAACACCATATATTTT. This codes for CASSYSQGASGNTIYF.

This chain connects TRBV29-1 to TRBJ1-1; D might be TRBD1 (6 bases). This CDR3 comprises 13 residues. Germline CDR1 reads SQVTM; CDR2 reads ANQGSEA. The V gene lost 6 bases and the J gene lost 0 bases, with 11 bases spanning the gap. Here the CDR3 DNA reads TGCAGCGTAAAAACAGGGATGAACACTGAAGCTTTCTTT. Translated: CSVKTGMNTEAFF.

This clone is a singleton in its sample. This chain uses TRBV5-1 with TRBJ2-3; TRBD2 agrees at 9 bases. The CDR3 is 16 residues long. Trimming removed 3 bases from V and 4 bases from J; junction bases left unmatched: 9. From germline, CDR1 is SGHRS and CDR2 YFSETQ. CDR3 loop: CASSSSRGGGADTQYF. The CDR3 DNA reads TGCGCCAGCAGCTCCTCCAGGGGCGGGGGGGCAGATACGCAGTATTTT.

The chain links TRBV25-1 to TRBJ2-3; 9 bases are shared with TRBD1. This CDR3 is built from 13 residues. Germline-derived CDR1 and CDR2 are MGHDK and SYGVNS. Unmatched junction bases numbered 5, after V lost 3 bases and J lost 10 bases. The CDR3 region is CASSDNDRGAQYF. The CDR3 DNA reads TGTGCCAGCAGTGATAATGACAGGGGGGCGCAGTATTTT. Full variable domain (outside the CDR3, taken from reference TRBV25-1 and TRBJ2-3): EADIYQTPRYLVIGTGKKITLECSQTMGHDKMYWYQQDPGMELHLIHYSYGVNSTEKGDLSSESTVSRIRTEHFPLTLESARPSHTSQYLCASSDNDRGAQYFGPGTRLTVL.

This chain links TRBV5-6 with TRBJ2-1, with a possible D match to TRBD2 (6 bases). V shed 3 bases and J shed 2 bases, with 12 bases lying between them. Per the germline V gene, CDR1 is SGHDT and CDR2 is YYEEEE. This CDR3 has 15 amino acids. The CDR3 bases are TGTGCCAGCAGCTCAGGGACTGAAACCTACAATGAGCAGTTCTTC. It translates to CASSSGTETYNEQFF.

The V gene is TRBV21-1, the J gene TRBJ2-7; the table's TRBD1 call for D was not verified on the DNA. TRBV21-1 is shown as a pseudogene. The CDR3 is 15 amino acids. As DNA, the CDR3 is TGTGCCAGCAGCAACGGTACGGCAGGGGGATACGAGCAGTACTTC. It encodes CASSNGTAGGYEQYF.

DNA of the CDR3: TGTGCCATCAGCACCGGGACAGCAGGAAACACCATATATTTT. Translated: CAISTGTAGNTIYF. This chain uses TRBV10-3 with TRBJ1-3; 7 nucleotides agree with TRBD1. There are 14 residues in the CDR3. The J segment lost 4 bases and the V segment lost 6 bases, leaving 6 bases of the junction unmatched. Looked up from germline, CDR1 is ENHRY and CDR2 is SYGVKD.

This clone was seen a handful of times. The chain uses TRBV7-9 and TRBJ2-7; TRBD1 might be the D (5 bases). Looked up from germline, CDR1 is SEHNR and CDR2 is FQNEAQ (reference sequence). The CDR3 sequence is 12 residues long. Trimming left V 3 bases short and J 3 bases short, with 6 bases between. CDR3 residues: CASSLTVYEQYF. The CDR3 nucleotides are TGTGCCAGCAGCTTGACAGTCTACGAGCAGTACTTC.

With respect to this clone: An end of the junction differs from the germline gene, which may be a read error. CDR3 nucleotide sequence: TGTGCCAGCAAGAGGACGCTGGACACAGAAGCTTTCTTT. It is translated as CASKRTLDTEAFF. V gene TRBV6-5 combines with J gene TRBJ1-1, with a weak D call TRBD1 (5 bases). The CDR3 length is 13 residues. Germline V lookup: CDR1 MNHEY, CDR2 SVGAGI.

The rearrangement links TRBV19 to TRBJ2-2; D may be TRBD2 (5 bases). Germline V gives CDR1 LNHDA, CDR2 SQIVND (reference sequence). There are 14 residues in the CDR3. The V end was cut by 3 bases, the J end by 1 base, with 6 bases between. This CDR3 reads CASSIRGNTGELFF. CDR3 bases: TGTGCCAGTAGTATCCGGGGGAACACCGGGGAGCTGTTTTTT.

V usage is TRBV30 and J usage is TRBJ1-1, with a possible D match to TRBD1 (5 bases). Trimming stripped 5 bases from V and 2 bases from J, with 15 bases between. The CDR3 consists of 14 residues. CDR1 and CDR2 from the germline V gene are GTSNPN and SVGIG (reference sequence). The CDR3 protein is CAWGVGRDNTEAFF. As DNA, the CDR3 is TGTGCCTGGGGGGTGGGCAGGGATAACACTGAAGCTTTCTTT.